These 20 T cell receptor beta chains were all obtained from the same sample, sequenced in a study of blood T cells in healthy people across ages. A second PCR of about 7 to 12 cycles used a sample-barcoded 5' primer and a J-beta primer mix. A single record per CDR3 protein comes from TCRdb applying MiXCR to the 5' RACE reads. Of approximately 820,000 distinct CDR3 sequences in the sample, under 45% were seen once. Specimen: blood. The receptors here all came from a man in his sixties in good health.

J is TRBJ2-3 and V is TRBV7-2, with 8 bases that match TRBD1. Trimming at V came to 4 bases and at J to 2 bases, leaving 8 bases not matched to a gene. There are 16 residues in the CDR3. The germline CDR1 and CDR2 sequences are SGHTA and FQGNSA. The CDR3 coding sequence is TGTGCCAGCAGCTCGGACAGGGCTTCCTCCACAGATACGCAGTATTTT. Protein sequence: CASSSDRASSTDTQYF.

This clonotype came up once. This chain links TRBV9 with TRBJ2-1; 10 bases are a match to TRBD2. The length of the CDR3 is 17 residues. CDR1 SGDLS and CDR2 YYNGEE come from the germline V gene. V lost 4 bases to trimming and J lost 12 bases; unmatched junction nucleotides: 19. The CDR3 DNA follows: TGTGCCAGCAGCACCCAACTAGCGGGGAGCTCCTACAGTGGGCAGTTCTTC. Encoded protein: CASSTQLAGSSYSGQFF.

This chain connects TRBV4-1 to TRBJ2-7; no firm D call. Germline CDR1 is MGHRA and CDR2 is YSYEKL. The ends were cut back, 3 bases at V and 3 bases at J, with 9 bases in the middle. This CDR3 is 13 amino acids long. CDR3 residues: CASSQSGYYEQYF. As DNA, the CDR3 is TGCGCCAGCAGCCAGAGTGGTTACTACGAGCAGTACTTC.

With respect to this clonotype: A much more abundant neighbour one base away suggests this may be a read error. The chain is built from TRBV20-1 and TRBJ2-6, with D uncertain. V was clipped by 1 base and J by 3 bases, with 13 bases between them. This CDR3 is built from 16 residues. Germline CDR1 reads DFQATT; CDR2 reads SNEGSKA (reference sequence). The CDR3 reads CSARVIPARGANVLTF. As DNA, the CDR3 is TGCAGTGCTAGAGTCATCCCTGCCCGTGGGGCCAACGTCCTGACTTTC.

The V and J genes are TRBV12-5 and TRBJ2-5, with D unresolved. The CDR3 sequence is 12 residues long. V was clipped by 6 bases and J by 13 bases, with 18 bases between them. CDR1 and CDR2 (germline): LGHNT, FRNRAP. For the CDR3, the DNA is TGTGCTAGTGGCCCTAAGGAAGAGGCTAGGTACTTC. It yields the protein CASGPKEEARYF. The variable domain in full, completed from reference TRBV12-5 and TRBJ2-5, reads DARVTQTPRHKVTEMGQEVTMRCQPILGHNTVFWYRQTMMQGLELLAYFRNRAPLDDSGMPKDRFSAEMPDATLATLKIQPSEPRDSAVYFCASGPKEEARYFGPGTRLLVL.

V is TRBV5-6 and J is TRBJ2-7, with TRBD2 as a possible D gene (5 bases). The V end was cut by 1 base, the J end by 7 bases, with 15 bases between. The germline gives CDR1 SGHDT, CDR2 YYEEEE. This CDR3 is built from 14 residues. This chain's CDR3 is CASSLSLGLGEQYF. CDR3 nucleotide sequence: TGTGCCAGCAGCTTGTCTCTAGGACTGGGTGAGCAGTACTTC.

This chain uses TRBV9 with TRBJ2-4; D is undetermined. CDR1 SGDLS and CDR2 YYNGEE come from the germline V gene. The CDR3 totals 15 residues. The V end was cut by 0 bases, the J end by 2 bases, with 9 bases between. Here the CDR3 reads CASSVGGGTKNIQYF. The CDR3 DNA is TGTGCCAGCAGCGTAGGTGGTGGGACCAAAAACATTCAGTACTTC.

The chain couples TRBV6-5 to TRBJ1-2; maybe TRBD1 (5 bases). Trimming removed 2 bases from V and 7 bases from J, with 8 bases in between. The CDR3 totals 12 residues. The germline CDR1 and CDR2 sequences are MNHEY and SVGAGI. The CDR3 DNA reads as TGTGCCAGCAGTTACGGCGGGGCTGGCTACACCTTC. Amino acid sequence: CASSYGGAGYTF.

CDR3 DNA sequence: TGTGCCAGCAGCAAACGACAGGGTCGTAATGAAAAACTGTTTTTT. Amino acids: CASSKRQGRNEKLFF. V is TRBV3-1 and J is TRBJ1-4; TRBD1 matches 7 bases. V gave up 5 bases and J gave up 4 bases; unmatched junction bases: 7. Germline CDR1 and CDR2: LGHDT and YNNKEL (reference sequence). This CDR3 contains 15 residues.

The CDR3 DNA follows: TGTGCCAGCAGCTACAGGGGTAGTGAGCAGTTCTTC. Its protein is CASSYRGSEQFF. The J gene is TRBJ2-1, the V gene TRBV28; 7 nucleotides match TRBD1. Per the germline V gene, CDR1 is MDHEN and CDR2 is SYDVKM. Losses at the gene ends were 6 bases for V and 9 bases for J; bases not matched to a gene: 5. The CDR3 runs 12 residues.

This clonotype was detected a few times. The CDR3 DNA follows: TGTGCCAGCAGATCGACTAGCGGGACGCGAAACATTCAGTACTTC. Residues: CASRSTSGTRNIQYF. The chain is built from TRBV6-5 and TRBJ2-4; 11 positions match TRBD2. The ends lost 6 bases at V and 6 bases at J; junction bases unmatched: 7. Per germline, CDR1 MNHEY and CDR2 SVGAGI. The CDR3 runs 15 residues.

The chain couples TRBV14 to TRBJ2-7, with a tentative D call TRBD1 (5 bases). The V end was cut by 7 bases, the J end by 0 bases, with 10 bases between. This CDR3 is built from 13 residues. The germline CDR1 and CDR2 sequences are SGHDN and FVKESK. CDR3 bases: TGTGCCAGCAAGGGGCGGAACTCCTACGAGCAGTACTTC. This encodes CASKGRNSYEQYF.

Only a few counts were recorded for this clonotype. The chain uses TRBV7-8 and TRBJ2-7; the match to TRBD1 covers 7 bases. The length of the CDR3 is 14 residues. Unmatched junction bases numbered 11, after V lost 8 bases and J lost 4 bases. CDR1 SGHVS and CDR2 FQNEAQ come from the germline V gene. CDR3 sequence: CASAAEGQIYEQYF. CDR3 coding DNA: TGTGCCAGCGCCGCCGAGGGACAGATTTACGAGCAGTACTTC.

This clonotype was observed a single time. CDR3 DNA: TGTGCCAGCGGGACGGCAAACCATGGCTACACCTTC. It codes for CASGTANHGYTF. V usage is TRBV12-3 or TRBV12-4 and J usage is TRBJ1-2, with TRBD1 as a possible D gene (5 bases). V dropped 8 bases and J dropped 6 bases, with 13 bases sitting between them. The CDR3 covers 12 residues.

The chain is built from TRBV5-6 and TRBJ2-7; D unresolved. V was cut by 4 bases and J by 0 bases, with 11 bases left in between. Germline V CDR1 and CDR2: SGHDT, YYEEEE. The CDR3 totals 14 residues. The CDR3, as DNA: TGTGCCAGCAGCAAGGATGTAATCTCCTACGAGCAGTACTTC. It translates to CASSKDVISYEQYF.

The chain employs TRBV28 and TRBJ2-7; no clear D. Deletions cut 4 bases from V and 1 base from J, with 14 bases between. Germline V gene data show CDR1 as MDHEN and CDR2 as SYDVKM. CDR3 length: 15 amino acids. The CDR3 loop is CASSYPDNGSYEQYF. For the CDR3, the DNA is TGTGCCAGCAGTTACCCTGACAATGGGTCCTACGAGCAGTACTTC.

V gene TRBV29-1 combines with J gene TRBJ2-1, with 7 nucleotides matching TRBD1. The CDR3 is 14 amino acids. Germline assignment: CDR1 SQVTM and CDR2 ANQGSEA. The junction had 5 bases not matched to a gene; V was cut back by 4 bases and J by 2 bases. The chain's CDR3 is CSVGFTGAYNEQFF. CDR3 sequence (DNA): TGCAGCGTTGGGTTCACAGGGGCCTACAATGAGCAGTTCTTC.

In regard to this clonotype: Mismatch with germline at one junction end may stem from a read error. The chain is built from TRBV12-3 or TRBV12-4 and TRBJ2-3; 7 bases are a match to TRBD2. The CDR3 is made up of 13 amino acids. CDR3 region: CASSLGGSDTLYF. CDR3 DNA: TGTGCCAGCAGTTTGGGGGGGAGTGATACGCTGTATTTT.

There are a few counts of this clonotype. This chain uses TRBV7-2 with TRBJ2-1, with a weak D call TRBD2 (6 bases). V was clipped by 1 base and J by 15 bases, with 19 bases between them. Germline V gives CDR1 SGHTA, CDR2 FQGNSA. This CDR3 comprises 14 residues. CDR3 in amino acids: CASSLEVSGRAGFF. CDR3 in DNA: TGTGCCAGCAGCTTAGAGGTTAGCGGTCGGGCTGGGTTCTTC.

The chain carries TRBV20-1 and TRBJ1-4; D gene ambiguous. The CDR3 spans 13 residues. Germline CDR1 is DFQATT and CDR2 is SNEGSKA (reference sequence). Trimming took 5 bases from V and 5 from J, leaving 12 bases between them. The CDR3 sequence: CSAPSRVNEKLFF. Written as DNA, the CDR3 is TGCAGTGCTCCGTCCCGGGTGAATGAAAAACTGTTTTTT.